A single sample is the source of the 15 T cell receptor beta chains below, sequenced in a study of T cells in Graves' hyperthyroidism and ophthalmopathy. Using RNA transcripts as the source, TCR beta CDR3 regions were amplified. HTBI primers were used for first-round RT-PCR of the TCR CDR3. TCRdb called the multiplex PCR reads again in MiXCR, with one record for every CDR3 protein. The table shows about 200,000 distinct CDR3 sequences, with around 16% occurring only once. The sequencing sample was made of blood. The receptors come from a woman aged 45-65 years with Graves' hyperthyroidism.

This clonotype was detected only once. The J gene is TRBJ2-1, the V gene TRBV5-1; TRBD2 agrees at 9 bases. Trimming removed 2 bases from V and 9 bases from J; junction bases left unmatched: 3. Germline CDR1 reads SGHRS; CDR2 reads YFSETQ. This CDR3 region has 13 residues. The CDR3: CASSFNSGSEQFF. CDR3 bases: TGCGCCAGCAGCTTTAATAGCGGGAGTGAGCAGTTCTTC. Variable domain in full (rest from reference TRBV5-1 and TRBJ2-1): KAGVTQTPRYLIKTRGQQVTLSCSPISGHRSVSWYQQTPGQGLQFLFEYFSETQRNKGNFPGRFSGRQFSNSRSEMNVSTLELGDSALYLCASSFNSGSEQFFGPGTRLTVL.

This clonotype has ten or more counts. The chain employs TRBV20-1 and TRBJ1-1; D gene unclear. Trimming cost V 3 bases and J 1 base, with 6 bases left between them. CDR1 is DFQATT, CDR2 SNEGSKA, per germline (reference sequence). The CDR3 runs to 12 residues. The CDR3 DNA reads TGCAGTGCTAGGGTGCGGAACACTGAAGCTTTCTTT. It yields the protein CSARVRNTEAFF.

The genes are TRBV5-4 and TRBJ1-2; D ambiguous. Trimming shortened V by 2 bases and J by 3 bases, and 8 bases separated the two germline ends. CDR1 and CDR2 (germline): SGHNT, YYREEE (reference sequence). The CDR3 runs to 13 residues. CDR3: CASSFAGYYGYTF. DNA for the CDR3: TGTGCCAGCAGCTTCGCGGGGTACTATGGCTACACCTTC.

This clonotype appeared a few times. V and J are TRBV27 and TRBJ2-3; no firm D call. Per the germline V gene, CDR1 is MNHEY and CDR2 is SMNVEV (reference sequence). The CDR3 runs to 13 residues. Trimming stripped 7 bases from V and 1 base from J, with 9 bases between. Here the CDR3 reads CASMRRGTDTQYF. The CDR3 DNA reads as TGTGCCAGCATGAGAAGGGGCACAGATACGCAGTATTTT.

This clonotype came up a few times. This chain joins TRBV27 and TRBJ1-6; maybe TRBD1 (6 bases). Germline lookup yields CDR1 MNHEY and CDR2 SMNVEV (reference sequence). This CDR3 contains 15 residues. V shed 6 bases and J shed 5 bases, with 14 bases lying between them. In nucleotides, the CDR3 is TGTGCCAGCAGCCTAGGGGGGCGGAATAATTCACCCCTCCACTTT. Its protein product is CASSLGGRNNSPLHF.

The sample holds a few counts of this clonotype. The V and J genes are TRBV6-1 and TRBJ1-2; perhaps TRBD1 as D (5 bases). Germline values: CDR1 MNHNS, CDR2 SASEGT. Trimming shortened V by 6 bases and J by 5 bases, and 7 bases separated the two germline ends. CDR3 length: 11 amino acids. CDR3 sequence reads: CASRAGYGYTF. CDR3 DNA sequence: TGTGCCAGCAGGGCAGGGTATGGCTACACCTTC.

The gene calls are TRBV20-1 and TRBJ2-7; 8 bases are a match to TRBD2. Germline lookup yields CDR1 DFQATT and CDR2 SNEGSKA (reference sequence). The junction had 18 bases not matched to a gene; V was cut back by 4 bases and J by 4 bases. CDR3 length: 17 amino acids. CDR3 in amino acids: CSAIPGLGVKRDYEQYF. The CDR3 coding sequence is TGCAGTGCTATACCGGGACTAGGCGTAAAGAGGGATTACGAGCAGTACTTC.

This clonotype was detected ten times or more. CDR3 loop: CASSLDRDRTYEQYF. CDR3 DNA sequence: TGTGCCAGCAGCTTAGATAGGGACCGAACCTACGAGCAGTACTTC. The chain links TRBV7-2 to TRBJ2-7, with D possibly being TRBD1 or TRBD2 (5 bases each). Germline CDR1 reads SGHTA; CDR2 reads FQGNSA. This CDR3 spans 15 amino acids. V lost 1 base and J 2 bases, leaving 12 bases between the germline ends. Using reference TRBV7-2 and TRBJ2-7 for the parts outside the CDR3, the full variable domain is GAGVSQSPSNKVTEKGKDVELRCDPISGHTALYWYRQSLGQGLEFLIYFQGNSAPDKSGLPSDRFSAERTGGSVSTLTIQRTQQEDSAVYLCASSLDRDRTYEQYFGPGTRLTVT.

The table lists this clonotype with many counts. The chain is built from TRBV18 and TRBJ2-7, with TRBD1 matching 7 bases. Germline-derived CDR1 and CDR2 are KGHSH and LQKENI. The CDR3 contains 13 residues. The V segment lost 1 base and the J segment 5 bases; nucleotides outside the gene matches: 2. Written as DNA, the CDR3 is TGTGCCAGCTCACCACGACAGGGTGACGAGCAGTACTTC. Translation: CASSPRQGDEQYF.

The V and J genes are TRBV3-1 and TRBJ1-1; 7 positions match TRBD1. Germline trimming cut 5 bases from V and 1 base from J; bases unmatched to any gene: 10. The CDR3 is 16 residues long. Germline values: CDR1 LGHDT, CDR2 YNNKEL (reference sequence). The CDR3 reads CASSSQRTGPNTEAFF. CDR3 bases: TGTGCCAGCAGCTCCCAACGGACAGGCCCGAACACTGAAGCTTTCTTT.

The V and J genes are TRBV10-3 and TRBJ1-2, with D perhaps TRBD1 (6 bases). V was shortened by 2 bases and J by 2 bases, with 12 bases between the two germline ends. Germline V gene sequence: CDR1 ENHRY, CDR2 SYGVKD. CDR3 size: 15 residues. The CDR3 DNA reads TGTGCCATCAGTGAGAGACAGGACACAAACTATGGCTACACCTTC. Amino acids: CAISERQDTNYGYTF.

Only a few counts were recorded for this clonotype. The V and J genes are TRBV6-1 and TRBJ2-3, with unresolved D. The germline CDR1 and CDR2 sequences are MNHNS and SASEGT. CDR3 size: 12 residues. The germline V and J ends were trimmed by 7 bases and 4 bases, with 9 bases remaining between them. CDR3 nucleotides: TGTGCCAGCAATGATTTTCCAGATACGCAGTATTTT. It yields the protein CASNDFPDTQYF.

V usage is TRBV29-1 and J usage is TRBJ1-2; maybe TRBD1 (5 bases). This CDR3 contains 13 residues. Deletions cut 3 bases from V and 4 bases from J, with 12 bases between. Germline V CDR1 and CDR2: SQVTM, ANQGSEA. The CDR3 DNA reads as TGCAGCGTTGAGGTAGGGGTCGGCTATGGCTACACCTTC. Translating it yields CSVEVGVGYGYTF.

The V call is TRBV20-1, the J call TRBJ2-5; TRBD1 might be the D (6 bases). V was trimmed by 1 base and J by 2 bases, leaving 14 bases between them. The CDR3 loop spans 15 amino acids. From germline, CDR1 is DFQATT and CDR2 SNEGSKA (reference sequence). The CDR3 DNA reads as TGCAGTGCTAGAGGGTCTTTGGGGGCTCAAGAGACCCAGTACTTC. Translated, it gives CSARGSLGAQETQYF.

This clonotype occurred many times. V gene TRBV7-9 combines with J gene TRBJ2-1; 8 bases match TRBD2. From germline, CDR1 is SEHNR and CDR2 FQNEAQ (reference sequence). Trimming took 8 bases from V and 7 from J; bases not matched to a gene: 4. This CDR3 has 12 amino acids. The CDR3 DNA reads as TGTGCCAGCGAACTAGCGGAGAATGAGCAGTTCTTC. As protein: CASELAENEQFF.